This T cell receptor (beta chain) originates from a study of blood T cell repertoires in COVID-19. In the study overall: Acute and convalescent COVID-19 specimens originated in the United States, Italy and Spain. PBMCs, B-cell-depleted T cells, or T cells provided the cDNA or gDNA that made up the material.

Germline V gene data show CDR1 as LNHDA and CDR2 as SQIVND (reference sequence). CDR3 size: 22 residues. V lost 5 bases, J lost 0 bases, and 25 bases stayed unmatched. Those enrolled in Seattle joined during active infection and were followed longitudinally afterward. Using immunoSEQ multiplex PCR, the repertoire was profiled, and TCRdb retains in-frame clones only, with some absent. The sample yields 200,000 to 250,000 clones, 70% to 90% seen once. Sequenced material: peripheral blood. This clonotype originated in a man aged 50-59 years with COVID-19, enrolled during active disease. The chain uses TRBV19 and TRBJ2-1; 7 bases fit TRBD1. The CDR3, as DNA: TGTGCCAGTAGTCTGAGATCGGACAGGCAAATAACTTTTGAGAGCTCCTACAATGAGCAGTTCTTC. Residues: CASSLRSDRQITFESSYNEQFF.